This T cell receptor (beta chain) was observed in a study of T cells after yellow fever vaccination. General observations from the study: Researchers noted that a small share of clonotypes showed up in both CD4 and CD8 compartments. The booster response re-showed most primary clones: 96% CD4, approximately 86% CD8. Weaker overall was a secondary response that nonetheless peaked faster, on day 5 versus 15.

TCRdb re-derived calls from the 5' RACE reads in MiXCR, one entry per CDR3 protein. The sample holds 65,000 to 90,000 distinct CDR3 sequences, less than 15% seen once. CDR1 and CDR2 from the germline V gene are SGDLS and YYNGEE. Deletions cut 4 bases from V and 6 bases from J, with 20 bases between. The CDR3 totals 16 residues. This TCR came from a man between 18 and 29 years old who received the YFV17D yellow fever vaccine. Here the sequenced sample was CD8+ T cells not binding an NS4B(214-222) dextramer, sorted from PBMCs, taken 20 to 25 days after the first yellow fever vaccination. The rearrangement links TRBV9 to TRBJ2-1, with D maybe TRBD2 (7 bases). The DNA for the CDR3 is TGTGCCAGCAGCCCGTGGCTTGGGGGGGCTGTCAATGAGCAGTTCTTC. This codes for CASSPWLGGAVNEQFF.